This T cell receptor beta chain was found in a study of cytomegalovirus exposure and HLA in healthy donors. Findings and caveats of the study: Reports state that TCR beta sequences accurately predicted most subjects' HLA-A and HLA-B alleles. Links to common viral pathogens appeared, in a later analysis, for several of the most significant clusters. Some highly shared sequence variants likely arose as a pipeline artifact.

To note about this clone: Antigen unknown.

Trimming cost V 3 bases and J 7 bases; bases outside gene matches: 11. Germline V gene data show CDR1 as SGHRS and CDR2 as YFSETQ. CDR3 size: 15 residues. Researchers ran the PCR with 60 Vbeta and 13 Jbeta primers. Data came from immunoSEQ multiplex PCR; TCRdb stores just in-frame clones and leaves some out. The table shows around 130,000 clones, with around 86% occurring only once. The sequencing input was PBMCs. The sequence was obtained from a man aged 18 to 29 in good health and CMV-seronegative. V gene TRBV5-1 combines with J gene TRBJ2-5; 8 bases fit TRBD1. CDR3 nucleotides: TGCGCCAGCAGCTCGGATACAGGGGGTTTCGGGACCCAGTACTTC. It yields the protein CASSSDTGGFGTQYF.